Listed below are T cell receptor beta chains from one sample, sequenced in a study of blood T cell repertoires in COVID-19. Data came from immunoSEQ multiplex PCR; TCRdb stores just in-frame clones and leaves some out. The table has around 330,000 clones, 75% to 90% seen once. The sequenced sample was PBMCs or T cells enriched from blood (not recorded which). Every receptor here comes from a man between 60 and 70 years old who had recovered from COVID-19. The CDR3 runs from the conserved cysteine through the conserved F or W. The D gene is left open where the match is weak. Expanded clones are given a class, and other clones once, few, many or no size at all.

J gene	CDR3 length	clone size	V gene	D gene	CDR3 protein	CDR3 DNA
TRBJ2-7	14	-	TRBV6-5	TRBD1	CASSRTGQSYEQYF	TGTGCCAGCAGTCGGACAGGCCAATCCTACGAGCAGTACTTC
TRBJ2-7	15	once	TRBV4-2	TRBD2	CASSQLLAAPYEQYF	TGTGCCAGCAGCCAACTTCTAGCGGCCCCCTACGAGCAGTACTTC
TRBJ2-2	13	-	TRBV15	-	CATGDRDTGELFF	TGTGCCACAGGAGATCGCGACACCGGGGAGCTGTTTTTT
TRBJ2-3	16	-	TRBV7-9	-	CASSPRGMGGQDTQYF	TGTGCCAGCAGCCCCCGGGGAATGGGGGGGCAAGATACGCAGTATTTT
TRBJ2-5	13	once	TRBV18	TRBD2	CASSPIGRETQYF	TGTGCCAGCTCACCAATCGGGAGGGAGACCCAGTACTTC
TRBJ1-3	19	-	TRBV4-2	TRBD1	CASSLTRASLGQSGNTIYF	TGTGCCAGCAGCCTTACCCGAGCTAGTTTGGGACAGTCTGGAAACACCATATATTTT
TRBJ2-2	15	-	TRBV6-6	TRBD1	CASSQGTGGTGELFF	TGTGCCAGCAGTCAGGGGACAGGGGGGACCGGGGAGCTGTTTTTT
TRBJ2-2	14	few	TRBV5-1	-	CASSMDGGFGELFF	TGCGCCAGCAGCATGGATGGAGGGTTCGGGGAGCTGTTTTTT
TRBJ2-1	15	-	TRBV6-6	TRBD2	CASGGETRGIDEQFF	TGTGCCAGCGGGGGGGAAACTAGGGGTATCGATGAGCAGTTCTTC
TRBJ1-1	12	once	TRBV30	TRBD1	CAGDRTNTEAFF	TGTGCTGGGGACAGGACGAACACTGAAGCTTTCTTT
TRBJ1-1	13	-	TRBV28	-	CASSPGGGGEAFF	TGTGCCAGCAGCCCGGGGGGCGGAGGTGAAGCTTTCTTT
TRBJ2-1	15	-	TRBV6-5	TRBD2	CASRPGLAGVGEQFF	TGTGCCAGCAGACCGGGACTAGCGGGAGTGGGTGAGCAGTTCTTC
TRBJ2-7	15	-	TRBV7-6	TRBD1	CASSSPGTGSYEQYF	TGTGCCAGCAGCTCCCCCGGGACAGGCTCCTACGAGCAGTACTTC
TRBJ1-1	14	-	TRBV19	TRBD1	CASRKTGGNTEAFF	TGTGCCAGTAGAAAGACAGGGGGGAATACTGAAGCTTTCTTT
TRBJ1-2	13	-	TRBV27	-	CASKTPGIYGYTF	TGTGCCAGCAAGACCCCAGGGATCTATGGCTACACCTTC
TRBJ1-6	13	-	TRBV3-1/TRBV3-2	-	CASSQERNSPLHF	TGTGCCAGCAGCCAAGAGCGGAATTCACCCCTCCACTTT
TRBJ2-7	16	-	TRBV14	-	CASSPLPGREAYEQYF	TGTGCCAGCAGCCCCCTCCCCGGCAGGGAAGCCTACGAGCAGTACTTC
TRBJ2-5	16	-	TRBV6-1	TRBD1	CASSESYAGGRKTQYF	TGTGCCAGCAGTGAGTCCTACGCAGGGGGCCGGAAGACCCAGTACTTC
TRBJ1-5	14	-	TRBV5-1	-	CASSLGGEPQPQHF	TGCGCCAGCAGCTTGGGTGGGGAGCCCCAGCCCCAGCATTTT
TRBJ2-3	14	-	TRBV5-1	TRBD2	CASSLGRVIDTQYF	TGCGCCAGCAGCCTCGGGAGGGTAATAGATACGCAGTATTTT
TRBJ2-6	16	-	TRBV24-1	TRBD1	CATSETGTDGANVLTF	TGTGCCACCAGTGAAACCGGGACAGATGGGGCCAACGTCCTGACTTTC
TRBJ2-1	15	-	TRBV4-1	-	CASSQDISSYNEQFF	TGCGCCAGCAGCCAAGACATTAGCTCCTACAATGAGCAGTTCTTC
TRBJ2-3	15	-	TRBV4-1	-	CASSQVWGDTDTQYF	TGCGCCAGCAGCCAAGTCTGGGGGGACACAGATACGCAGTATTTT
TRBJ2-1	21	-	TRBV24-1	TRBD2	CATSDSQGRPSGTGDYNEQFF	TGTGCCACCAGTGATTCACAGGGTCGGCCTAGCGGGACGGGGGACTACAATGAGCAGTTCTTC